Listed below are T cell receptor beta chains from one sample, sequenced in a study of CXCR3-negative and CXCR3-positive naive CD8 T cells. TCRdb re-called the 5' RACE reads and gives one entry per CDR3 protein, without DNA. This listing includes over 95,000 distinct CDR3 sequences. Sequenced input: naive CXCR3+ CD8+ T cells from blood. The receptors originated from a human donor in good health. Some clones in this sample may be carry-over from other donors' samples. The CDR3 runs from the conserved cysteine through the conserved F or W.

J	V	CDR3
TRBJ2-3	TRBV29-1	CSVVLDNWRTDTQYF
TRBJ2-1	TRBV20-1	CSAYPREASYNEQFF
TRBJ1-1	TRBV12-3/TRBV12-4	CASSPSGEAFF
TRBJ2-5	TRBV24-1	CATSDIQGRQETQYF
TRBJ2-1	TRBV3-1	CASSQEMASVIHNEQFF
TRBJ2-7	TRBV11-2	CASSVYRGDYEQYF
TRBJ2-4	TRBV28	CASSYSYVMDIQYF
TRBJ2-7	TRBV29-1	CSAQDSSIEQYF
TRBJ2-1	TRBV29-1	CSVAGGESNEQFF
TRBJ1-1	TRBV5-6	CASSLSPGTEAFF
TRBJ1-1	TRBV4-1	CASTQAGTGGFPAFF